This TCR beta chain was sequenced for a study of control samples from healthy donors and cancer patients. This table comes from immunoSEQ multiplex PCR, and its TCRdb copy is limited to in-frame clones, with some not included. The profile shows 100,000 to 150,000 clones, almost 95% of them singletons. This clone has only one observation. The CDR3 sequence is 12 residues long. With 10 bases removed from V and 8 bases from J, the gap between germline ends came to 17 bases. Sequencing was performed on PBMCs. The source of this sequence is an elderly man with head and neck cancer. The chain has TRBV12-3 or TRBV12-4 and TRBJ1-2; D gene ambiguous. The CDR3 region has the DNA TGTGCCACCCCGACGACCGAGGCCGGCTACACCTTC. Protein sequence: CATPTTEAGYTF.